A single sample is the source of the 31 T cell receptor beta chains below, sequenced in a study of blood T cell repertoires in COVID-19. The table came from immunoSEQ multiplex PCR; TCRdb's copy has only in-frame clones and leaves some out. Of about 140,000 clones listed, approximately 80% are singletons. Sequences were obtained from peripheral blood. Every receptor here comes from a human donor in a cohort sampled during active COVID-19.

V and J are TRBV19 and TRBJ1-1; D not certain. The CDR3 runs to 17 residues. Germline values: CDR1 LNHDA, CDR2 SQIVND (reference sequence). V shed 0 bases and J shed 0 bases, with 14 bases lying between them. The CDR3 region has the DNA TGTGCCAGTAGTATAGATCGGGAGGGAACGATGAACACTGAAGCTTTCTTT. This encodes CASSIDREGTMNTEAFF. Based on the CDR3 plus reference TRBV19 and TRBJ1-1, the full variable domain is DGGITQSPKYLFRKEGQNVTLSCEQNLNHDAMYWYRQDPGQGLRLIYYSQIVNDFQKGDIAEGYSVSREKKESFPLTVTSAQKNPTAFYLCASSIDREGTMNTEAFFGQGTRLTVV.

Turning to this clone: This sample also contains other DNA sequences that code for the same CDR3. This chain connects TRBV5-1 to TRBJ2-3; D is ambiguous. This CDR3 comprises 15 residues. The V gene lost 0 bases and the J gene lost 0 bases, with 8 bases spanning the gap. CDR1 SGHRS and CDR2 YFSETQ come from the germline V gene. The CDR3 DNA reads TGCGCCAGCAGCTTGGATGACGGGAGCACAGATACGCAGTATTTT. Protein product: CASSLDDGSTDTQYF.

The chain employs TRBV9 and TRBJ2-1; TRBD2 matches 9 bases. CDR1 is SGDLS, CDR2 YYNGEE, per germline. The CDR3 consists of 15 residues. With V trimmed by 0 bases and J by 4 bases, 2 bases remained unmatched. CDR3 sequence reads: CASSVGSGRYNEQFF. CDR3 DNA sequence: TGTGCCAGCAGCGTAGGTAGCGGGAGATACAATGAGCAGTTCTTC.

The J gene is TRBJ2-7, the V gene TRBV3-1 (or the pseudogene TRBV3-2), with TRBD2 identical over 10 bases. The CDR3 is made up of 16 amino acids. V lost 3 bases to trimming and J lost 2 bases; unmatched junction nucleotides: 7. The germline V gene encodes CDR1 LGHDT and CDR2 YNNKEL (reference sequence). The CDR3: CASSQVAGGTTYEQYF. CDR3 in DNA: TGTGCCAGCAGCCAGGTAGCGGGAGGAACCACCTACGAGCAGTACTTC.

This clone was observed a few times. The chain links TRBV29-1 to TRBJ2-7; D might be TRBD1 (7 bases). With 6 bases removed from V and 2 bases from J, the gap between germline ends came to 17 bases. Germline CDR1 and CDR2: SQVTM and ANQGSEA. The CDR3 loop spans 14 amino acids. The CDR3 nucleotides read TGCAGCGTCCCTAGGGCGGGACAGCCCTACGAGCAGTACTTC. Translated: CSVPRAGQPYEQYF.

V gene TRBV15 combines with J gene TRBJ2-3; no definite D call. In germline, CDR1 is LNHNV, CDR2 YYDKDF (reference sequence). V lost 0 bases to trimming and J lost 10 bases, with 17 bases between them. The CDR3 has 15 residues. The CDR3 nucleotides read TGTGCCACCAGCAGAGATGGCTCTGGGCTCGTCGCGCAGTATTTT. Translated, it gives CATSRDGSGLVAQYF. Complete variable domain (other parts from reference TRBV15 and TRBJ2-3): DAMVIQNPRYQVTQFGKPVTLSCSQTLNHNVMYWYQQKSSQAPKLLFHYYDKDFNNEADTPDNFQSRRPNTSFCFLDIRSPGLGDTAMYLCATSRDGSGLVAQYFGPGTRLTVL.

This chain links TRBV5-1 with TRBJ1-1; 10 bases are shared with TRBD1. CDR1 and CDR2 (germline): SGHRS, YFSETQ. With V trimmed by 4 bases and J by 3 bases, 6 bases remained unmatched. The length of the CDR3 is 15 residues. This CDR3 is CASSPDRGRDTEAFF. In nucleotides, the CDR3 is TGCGCCAGCAGCCCGGACAGGGGGAGGGACACTGAAGCTTTCTTT.

This clone was seen only a few times. One end of the junction varies from germline; a read error may be responsible. The chain uses TRBV7-2 and TRBJ2-1, with 9 bases fitting TRBD2. CDR3 length equals 16 residues. Germline CDR1 SGHTA, CDR2 FQGNSA. Written as DNA, the CDR3 is TGTGCCAGCAGCTTAGTGGGCGGGAGGGCCTATAATGAGCAGTTCTTC. This gives the protein CASSLVGGRAYNEQFF.

This clone was counted a few times. The J gene is TRBJ2-1, the V gene TRBV14; D may be TRBD2 (5 bases). This CDR3 has 14 residues. Trimming cost V 5 bases and J 2 bases, with 10 bases left between them. CDR1 is SGHDN and CDR2 is FVKESK in the germline V gene. The CDR3 DNA sequence: TGTGCCAGCAGCGGACTGACCACCTACAATGAGCAGTTCTTC. The encoded protein is CASSGLTTYNEQFF. The full variable domain, in which reference TRBV14 and TRBJ2-1 provide the parts outside the CDR3, is EAGVTQFPSHSVIEKGQTVTLRCDPISGHDNLYWYRRVMGKEIKFLLHFVKESKQDESGMPNNRFLAERTGGTYSTLKVQPAELEDSGVYFCASSGLTTYNEQFFGPGTRLTVL.

The chain uses TRBV6-1 and TRBJ2-2, with 8 bases that match TRBD1. CDR3 length: 14 residues. From germline, CDR1 is MNHNS and CDR2 SASEGT. Germline trimming cut 6 bases from V and 4 bases from J; bases unmatched to any gene: 4. CDR3 DNA: TGTGCCAGCAGGGACAGGGTCGGCACCGGGGAGCTGTTTTTT. Translated: CASRDRVGTGELFF.

The rearrangement links TRBV7-2 to TRBJ2-4, with 13 bases aligning to TRBD2. V was pared by 5 bases and J by 7 bases, with 2 bases of the junction left unmatched. The V gene's germline CDR1 is SGHTA and CDR2 FQGNSA. This CDR3 has 14 residues. In nucleotides, the CDR3 is TGTGCCAGCAGCCTGACTAGCGGGAGGAACATTCAGTACTTC. As protein: CASSLTSGRNIQYF. The whole variable domain, filled in from reference TRBV7-2 and TRBJ2-4, reads GAGVSQSPSNKVTEKGKDVELRCDPISGHTALYWYRQSLGQGLEFLIYFQGNSAPDKSGLPSDRFSAERTGGSVSTLTIQRTQQEDSAVYLCASSLTSGRNIQYFGAGTRLSVL.

The V gene is TRBV28, the J gene TRBJ1-1; D is unresolved. V shed 1 base and J shed 10 bases, with 10 bases lying between them. The germline gives CDR1 MDHEN, CDR2 SYDVKM. This CDR3 is 12 amino acids long. Here the CDR3 DNA reads TGTGCCAGCAGTTTATCGGGTCGTGGAGCTTTCTTT. Residues: CASSLSGRGAFF. The full variable domain, completed using reference TRBV28 and TRBJ1-1, is DVKVTQSSRYLVKRTGEKVFLECVQDMDHENMFWYRQDPGLGLRLIYFSYDVKMKEKGDIPEGYSVSREKKERFSLILESASTNQTSMYLCASSLSGRGAFFGQGTRLTVV.

This rearrangement joins TRBV29-1 to TRBJ1-4; D possibly corresponds to TRBD1 (6 bases). Germline CDR1 and CDR2: SQVTM and ANQGSEA. This CDR3 spans 12 amino acids. With 7 bases removed from V and 8 bases from J, the gap between germline ends came to 14 bases. This chain's CDR3 is CSALDSQEKLFF. The CDR3, as DNA: TGCAGCGCTTTGGACAGTCAAGAAAAACTGTTTTTT.

The chain employs TRBV5-4 and TRBJ2-7; TRBD2 matches at 9 bases. V was clipped by 0 bases and J by 7 bases; unmatched bases: 5. The length of the CDR3 is 14 residues. CDR1 SGHNT and CDR2 YYREEE come from the germline V gene (reference sequence). This chain's CDR3 is CASSLGLAVSEQYF. The CDR3 DNA reads as TGTGCCAGCAGCTTGGGACTAGCGGTTTCAGAGCAGTACTTC.

The chain is built from TRBV7-2 and TRBJ2-7; weak D call: TRBD2 (7 bases). Trimming removed 5 bases at V and 4 bases at J, with 18 bases between. The CDR3 is 15 amino acids. Germline-derived CDR1 and CDR2 are SGHTA and FQGNSA. CDR3 protein: CASSPGGAGVYEQYF. In nucleotides, the CDR3 is TGTGCCAGCAGCCCTGGGGGGGCGGGAGTTTACGAGCAGTACTTC.

The chain couples TRBV11-3 to TRBJ2-1; possible D gene TRBD1, 6 bases. CDR1 and CDR2 (germline): SGHNT, YENEEA. The CDR3 has 13 residues. V was cut by 3 bases and J by 7 bases, with 10 bases left in between. CDR3 protein: CASSFGTTNEQFF. DNA of the CDR3: TGTGCCAGCAGCTTCGGGACAACAAATGAGCAGTTCTTC.

V gene TRBV29-1 combines with J gene TRBJ2-2; the match to TRBD2 covers 11 bases. Germline V gene data show CDR1 as SQVTM and CDR2 as ANQGSEA. CDR3 length: 16 amino acids. V lost 0 bases and J lost 4; bases outside the gene matches: 4. The DNA for the CDR3 is TGCAGCGTTGAAGATTGGGGGACTAGCGGCACCGGGGAGCTGTTTTTT. Translating it yields CSVEDWGTSGTGELFF.

The V gene is TRBV11-2, the J gene TRBJ2-1, with a weak D call TRBD1 (6 bases). The germline gives CDR1 SGHAT, CDR2 FQNNGV. CDR3 size: 14 residues. V gave up 6 bases and J gave up 8 bases, with 17 bases separating them. This CDR3 reads CASRYRQVRDEQFF. The CDR3, as DNA: TGTGCCAGCAGATACCGACAGGTTCGCGATGAGCAGTTCTTC.

The V call is TRBV2, the J call TRBJ1-4; 9 positions agree with TRBD1. Trimming removed 7 bases from V and 7 bases from J; junction bases left unmatched: 10. Germline V gene lookup returns CDR1 SNHLY and CDR2 FYNNEI. CDR3 length: 15 residues. The CDR3 loop reads CASKGTGSRVEKLFF. The CDR3 coding sequence is TGTGCCAGCAAGGGGACAGGGAGTAGGGTTGAAAAACTGTTTTTT.

This clone was detected a few times. V is TRBV30 and J is TRBJ2-5, with D possibly TRBD1 on 7 matching bases. Trimming removed 5 bases from V and 7 bases from J, with 11 bases in between. Germline V gene lookup returns CDR1 GTSNPN and CDR2 SVGIG (reference sequence). The CDR3 extends over 11 amino acids. This chain's CDR3 is CAWDQGGTQYF. In DNA, the CDR3 is TGTGCCTGGGACCAGGGGGGGACCCAGTACTTC.

The chain recombines TRBV24-1 with TRBJ2-2; possibly TRBD2 for D (5 bases). The CDR3 covers 16 residues. Germline CDR1 and CDR2: KGHDR and SFDVKD. Trimming removed 4 bases at V and 2 bases at J, with 13 bases between. CDR3 sequence (DNA): TGTGCCACCAGTGACGTCCGTGAGGGTAACACCGGGGAGCTGTTTTTT. As protein: CATSDVREGNTGELFF.

The chain employs TRBV15 and TRBJ2-2, with a possible D match to TRBD2 (6 bases). The CDR3 sequence is 17 residues long. Germline loops: CDR1 LNHNV, CDR2 YYDKDF (reference sequence). V was trimmed by 0 bases and J by 6 bases, leaving 17 bases between them. Written as DNA, the CDR3 is TGTGCCACCAGCAGAGATCGGCAGGGCGGGGTAGCCGGGGAGCTGTTTTTT. It encodes CATSRDRQGGVAGELFF.

The chain carries TRBV28 and TRBJ2-3; the D is unclear. The CDR3 sequence is 13 residues long. V was pared by 5 bases and J by 2 bases, with 8 bases between. The germline V gene encodes CDR1 MDHEN and CDR2 SYDVKM. CDR3 loop: CASSPGHTDTQYF. The CDR3 nucleotides read TGTGCCAGCAGTCCTGGGCACACAGATACGCAGTATTTT.

This chain links TRBV30 with TRBJ2-3; 7 bases fit TRBD2. Germline assignment: CDR1 GTSNPN and CDR2 SVGIG (reference sequence). The V gene end was trimmed by 0 bases and the J gene end by 14 bases; junction bases not matched to a gene: 5. This CDR3 has 11 residues. The CDR3: CAWSVGRAMYF. The CDR3 bases are TGTGCCTGGAGTGTAGGGAGGGCCATGTATTTT.

The chain combines TRBV7-9 with TRBJ2-7; tentatively, D is TRBD1 (6 bases). The CDR3 is 14 residues long. The germline V gene has CDR1 SEHNR and CDR2 FQNEAQ (reference sequence). V lost 7 bases to trimming and J lost 4 bases, with 17 bases between them. The DNA of the CDR3 is TGTGCCAGCAACGAGGGCAGGGGTGTGTACGAGCAGTACTTC. Protein sequence: CASNEGRGVYEQYF.

The chain combines TRBV11-2 with TRBJ2-2; 9 bases line up with TRBD1. The CDR3 totals 16 residues. In germline, CDR1 is SGHAT, CDR2 FQNNGV. V lost 6 bases and J lost 1; bases outside the gene matches: 6. CDR3 sequence reads: CASRKTGGVNTGELFF. The CDR3 DNA sequence: TGTGCCAGCAGGAAAACAGGGGGCGTGAACACCGGGGAGCTGTTTTTT.

The chain has TRBV3-1 (or the pseudogene TRBV3-2) and TRBJ1-6; a possible D gene is TRBD1 (6 bases). Germline V gives CDR1 LGHDT, CDR2 YNNKEL (reference sequence). This CDR3 region has 17 residues. V lost 1 base, J lost 1 base, and 11 bases lay in between. CDR3 DNA: TGTGCCAGCAGCCAAGTTCAGGGGAGATCCTATAATTCACCCCTCCACTTT. Translating it yields CASSQVQGRSYNSPLHF.

J is TRBJ2-1 and V is TRBV6-5; D might be TRBD1 (5 bases). The germline V gene has CDR1 MNHEY and CDR2 SVGAGI. V was pared by 0 bases and J by 8 bases, with 17 bases between. The CDR3 is 16 residues long. The CDR3 here is CASSYSRLPQAHEQFF. DNA for the CDR3: TGTGCCAGCAGTTACTCGCGACTGCCACAGGCTCATGAGCAGTTCTTC.

The J gene is TRBJ1-1, the V gene TRBV2, with no clear D. V was cut by 6 bases and J by 6 bases, with 11 bases left in between. Germline CDR1 SNHLY, CDR2 FYNNEI. The CDR3 is 12 residues long. The CDR3 bases are TGTGCCAGCAGAATCGAGCGCGCTGAAGCTTTCTTT. Its protein product is CASRIERAEAFF.

The chain is built from TRBV7-8 and TRBJ1-5; D may be TRBD1 (5 bases). The germline gives CDR1 SGHVS, CDR2 FQNEAQ. V lost 0 bases and J 2 bases, leaving 14 bases between the germline ends. This CDR3 comprises 17 residues. CDR3 in amino acids: CASSLAAGGRGNQPQHF. CDR3 nucleotide sequence: TGTGCCAGCAGCTTAGCGGCTGGCGGCAGGGGCAATCAGCCCCAGCATTTT.

As to this clone: The sample has other DNA sequences that encode this CDR3 too. This chain uses TRBV28 with TRBJ2-7, with 9 bases fitting TRBD1. V gave up 6 bases and J gave up 2 bases; unmatched junction bases: 5. CDR1 is MDHEN and CDR2 is SYDVKM in the germline V gene. The CDR3 is 14 residues long. The CDR3 sequence is CASRTDRGTYEQYF. The CDR3 DNA is TGTGCCAGCAGGACGGACAGGGGAACCTACGAGCAGTACTTC.